Listed below are T cell receptor beta chains from one sample, sequenced in a study of CD8+ T cells in alopecia areata. TCRdb's table, derived via immunoSEQ multiplex PCR, lists solely in-frame clones and lacks some. This sample carries approximately 140,000 clones, around four fifths of them seen once, and the ten largest clones take about 25%. Sequences were derived from CD8+ T cells sorted from blood, sampled at week 4, from a patient treated with tofacitinib. The receptors were gathered from a human donor with alopecia areata. CDR3s include the opening cysteine and the closing phenylalanine or tryptophan. A D gene is named only where the DNA matches it firmly. The size entry is marked missing in some rows and otherwise reads once, few, many or a size class.

>NA|NA|TRBV5-6|TRBJ2-2
CASSLRELSGELFF
TGTGCCAGCAGCTTGCGTGAGTTGAGCGGGGAGCTGTTTTTT
>NA|NA|TRBV6-5|TRBJ2-7
CASSYSGGSYEQYF
TGTGCCAGCAGTTACAGTGGGGGATCCTACGAGCAGTACTTC
>NA|TRBD2|TRBV7-9|TRBJ2-3
CASSSGLAPDTQYF
TGTGCCAGCAGCTCGGGACTAGCCCCAGATACGCAGTATTTT
>few|NA|TRBV5-1|TRBJ2-1
CASSWDRAGIGGSSYNEQFF
TGCGCCAGCAGCTGGGACCGGGCTGGGATTGGAGGAAGCTCCTACAATGAGCAGTTCTTC
>NA|NA|TRBV2|TRBJ2-7
CASSRGTPHEQYF
TGTGCCAGCAGTCGCGGGACACCCCACGAGCAGTACTTC
>NA|NA|TRBV4-3|TRBJ1-1
CASSPTSGALNTEAFF
TGCGCCAGCAGCCCCACGTCAGGGGCCTTGAACACTGAAGCTTTCTTT
>NA|TRBD1|TRBV29-1|TRBJ2-7
CSVPAGGYHEQYF
TGCAGCGTGCCCGCAGGGGGCTATCACGAGCAGTACTTC
>few|NA|TRBV6-1|TRBJ2-5
CASSEPGLQETQYF
TGTGCCAGCAGTGAGCCGGGCCTTCAAGAGACCCAGTACTTC
>NA|NA|TRBV9|TRBJ1-4
CASSPATNEKLFF
TGTGCCAGCTCTCCGGCAACTAATGAAAAACTGTTTTTT
>once|NA|TRBV4-2|TRBJ2-7
CASSQDPGTHYEQYF
TGTGCCAGCAGCCAAGATCCAGGTACCCACTACGAGCAGTACTTC
>NA|NA|TRBV5-4|TRBJ2-7
CASSLEDSSSYEQYF
TGTGCCAGCAGCTTGGAGGACAGCAGCTCCTACGAGCAGTACTTC
>NA|NA|TRBV30|TRBJ2-1
CAWREGYNEQFF
TGTGCCTGGAGGGAGGGGTACAATGAGCAGTTCTTC
>NA|TRBD1|TRBV6-5|TRBJ1-3
CASSPSTGQGNTIYF
TGTGCCAGCAGTCCCTCGACAGGGCAGGGAAACACCATATATTTT
>NA|TRBD2|TRBV9|TRBJ2-5
CASSPRGPSGGETQYF
TGTGCCAGCAGCCCAAGAGGACCCTCGGGAGGGGAGACCCAGTACTTC
>NA|NA|TRBV7-6|TRBJ2-7
CASSLAGSYEQYF
TGTGCCAGCAGCTTAGCGGGCAGCTACGAGCAGTACTTC
>NA|TRBD1|TRBV27|TRBJ2-7
CATHTGVGEQYF
TGTGCCACTCACACAGGGGTGGGGGAGCAGTACTTC
>few|TRBD1|TRBV19|TRBJ2-7
CASSTGTGVYEQYF
TGTGCCAGTAGTACCGGGACAGGGGTCTACGAGCAGTACTTC
>NA|NA|TRBV6-5|TRBJ2-3
CASSYSQYTQYF
TGTGCCAGCAGTTACAGTCAATATACGCAGTATTTT
>NA|NA|TRBV27|TRBJ2-3
CASSSLGGGDTQYF
TGTGCCAGCAGCAGCCTCGGGGGCGGAGATACGCAGTATTTT
>NA|NA|TRBV9|TRBJ2-5
CASSGMGQAGPPETQYF
TGTGCCAGCAGCGGGATGGGGCAGGCGGGCCCTCCAGAGACCCAGTACTTC
>NA|NA|TRBV7-9|TRBJ1-2
CASSSFGDTNYGYTF
TGTGCCAGCAGCTCGTTTGGCGACACTAACTATGGCTACACCTTC
>once|NA|TRBV9|TRBJ2-7
CASSVGQGGYEQYF
TGTGCCAGCAGCGTAGGGCAGGGAGGCTACGAGCAGTACTTC
>NA|TRBD1|TRBV27|TRBJ2-1
CASSLLTGANEQFF
TGTGCCAGCAGTTTACTGACAGGGGCCAATGAGCAGTTCTTC
>NA|TRBD2|TRBV10-3|TRBJ2-7
CAISEREGDEQYF
TGTGCCATCAGTGAGAGGGAGGGTGACGAGCAGTACTTC